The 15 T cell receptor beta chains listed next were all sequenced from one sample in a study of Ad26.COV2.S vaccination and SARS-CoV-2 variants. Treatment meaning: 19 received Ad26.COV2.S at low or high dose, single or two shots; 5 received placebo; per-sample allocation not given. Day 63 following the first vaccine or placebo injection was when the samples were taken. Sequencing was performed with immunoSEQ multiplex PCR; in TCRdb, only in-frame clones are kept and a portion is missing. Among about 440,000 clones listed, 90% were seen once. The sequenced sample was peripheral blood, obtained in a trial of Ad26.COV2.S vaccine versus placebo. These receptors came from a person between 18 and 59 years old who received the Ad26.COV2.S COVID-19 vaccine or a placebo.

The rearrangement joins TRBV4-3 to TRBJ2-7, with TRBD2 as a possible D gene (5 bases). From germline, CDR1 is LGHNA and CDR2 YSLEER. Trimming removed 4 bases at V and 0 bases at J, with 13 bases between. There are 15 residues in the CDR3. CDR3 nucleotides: TGCGCCAGCAGCCGCCGGGCAGCGGCCTCCTACGAGCAGTACTTC. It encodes CASSRRAAASYEQYF.

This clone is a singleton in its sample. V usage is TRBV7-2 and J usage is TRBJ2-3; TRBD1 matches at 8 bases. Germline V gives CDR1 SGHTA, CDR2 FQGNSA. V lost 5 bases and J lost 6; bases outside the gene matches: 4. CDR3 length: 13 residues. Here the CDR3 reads CASSLTGDDTQYF. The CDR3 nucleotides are TGTGCCAGCAGCCTGACAGGGGATGATACGCAGTATTTT. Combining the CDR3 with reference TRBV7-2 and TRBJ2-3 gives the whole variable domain GAGVSQSPSNKVTEKGKDVELRCDPISGHTALYWYRQSLGQGLEFLIYFQGNSAPDKSGLPSDRFSAERTGGSVSTLTIQRTQQEDSAVYLCASSLTGDDTQYFGPGTRLTVL.

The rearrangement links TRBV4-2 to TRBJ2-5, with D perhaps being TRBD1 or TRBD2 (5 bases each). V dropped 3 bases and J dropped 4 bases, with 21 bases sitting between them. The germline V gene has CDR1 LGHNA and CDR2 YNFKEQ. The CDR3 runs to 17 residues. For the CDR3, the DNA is TGTGCCAGCAGCCAGCAACTATCTGGGGGTCCCAGAGAGACCCAGTACTTC. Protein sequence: CASSQQLSGGPRETQYF.

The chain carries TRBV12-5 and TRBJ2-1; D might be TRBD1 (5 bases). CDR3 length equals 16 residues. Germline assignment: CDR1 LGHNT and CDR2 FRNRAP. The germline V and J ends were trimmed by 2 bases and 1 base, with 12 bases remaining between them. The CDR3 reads CASGLTGQGSYNEQFF. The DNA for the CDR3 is TGTGCTAGTGGTTTGACAGGTCAAGGATCCTACAATGAGCAGTTCTTC.

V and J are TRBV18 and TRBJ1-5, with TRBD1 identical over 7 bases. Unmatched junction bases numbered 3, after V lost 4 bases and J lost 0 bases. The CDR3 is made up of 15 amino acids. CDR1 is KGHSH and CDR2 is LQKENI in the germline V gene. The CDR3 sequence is CASSRGQYSNQPQHF. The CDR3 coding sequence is TGTGCCAGCTCACGGGGACAGTATAGCAATCAGCCCCAGCATTTT. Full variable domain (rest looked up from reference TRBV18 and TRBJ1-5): NAGVMQNPRHLVRRRGQEARLRCSPMKGHSHVYWYRQLPEEGLKFMVYLQKENIIDESGMPKERFSAEFPKEGPSILRIQQVVRGDSAAYFCASSRGQYSNQPQHFGDGTRLSIL.

The CDR3 reads CASSRSSDHNYEQYF. The CDR3, as DNA: TGTGCCAGCAGCCGATCCTCAGACCACAACTACGAGCAGTACTTC. The V gene is TRBV4-2, the J gene TRBJ2-7; no clear D gene. The V end was cut by 4 bases, the J end by 3 bases, with 16 bases between. Germline CDR1 is LGHNA and CDR2 is YNFKEQ. CDR3 length: 15 amino acids.

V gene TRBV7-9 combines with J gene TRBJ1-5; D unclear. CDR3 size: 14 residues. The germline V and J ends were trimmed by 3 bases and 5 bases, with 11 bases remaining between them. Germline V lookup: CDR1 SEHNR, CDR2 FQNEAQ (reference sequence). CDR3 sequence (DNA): TGTGCCAGCAGCTTGGGCGGGCCTTATCAGCCCCAGCATTTT. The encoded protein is CASSLGGPYQPQHF.

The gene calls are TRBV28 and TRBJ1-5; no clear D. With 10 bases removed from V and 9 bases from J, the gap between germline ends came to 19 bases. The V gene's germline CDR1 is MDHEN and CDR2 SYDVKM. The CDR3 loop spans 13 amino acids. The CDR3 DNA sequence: TGTGCCACTACCGAGACTCGCCGGCGGCCCCAGCATTTT. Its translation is CATTETRRRPQHF.

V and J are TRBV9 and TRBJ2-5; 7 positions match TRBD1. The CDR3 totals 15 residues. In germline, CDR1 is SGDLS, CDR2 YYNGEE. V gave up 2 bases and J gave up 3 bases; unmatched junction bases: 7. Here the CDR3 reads CASSVSGTDEETQYF. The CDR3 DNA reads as TGTGCCAGCAGCGTCTCCGGGACAGATGAAGAGACCCAGTACTTC.

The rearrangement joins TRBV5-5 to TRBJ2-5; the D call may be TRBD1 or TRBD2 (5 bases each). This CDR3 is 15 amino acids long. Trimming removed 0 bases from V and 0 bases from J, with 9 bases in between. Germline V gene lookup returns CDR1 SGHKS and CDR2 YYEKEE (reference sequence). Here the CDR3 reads CASSLGDGYQETQYF. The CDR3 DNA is TGTGCCAGCAGCTTGGGGGACGGCTACCAAGAGACCCAGTACTTC.

The CDR3 DNA reads as TGCGCCAGCAGCCAAGAAAGGACAGGGGCAGGCACAGATACGCAGTATTTT. Amino acids: CASSQERTGAGTDTQYF. The rearrangement links TRBV4-3 to TRBJ2-3; 9 bases are shared with TRBD1. From germline, CDR1 is LGHNA and CDR2 YSLEER. This CDR3 is 17 amino acids long. The V and J ends lost 0 bases and 1 base, in that order; junction bases with no gene match: 5.

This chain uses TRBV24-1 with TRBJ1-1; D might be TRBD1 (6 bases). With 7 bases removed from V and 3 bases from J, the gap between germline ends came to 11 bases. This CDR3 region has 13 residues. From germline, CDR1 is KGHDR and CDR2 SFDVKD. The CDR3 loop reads CATRGGGDTEAFF. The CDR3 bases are TGTGCCACCAGGGGAGGGGGAGACACTGAAGCTTTCTTT.

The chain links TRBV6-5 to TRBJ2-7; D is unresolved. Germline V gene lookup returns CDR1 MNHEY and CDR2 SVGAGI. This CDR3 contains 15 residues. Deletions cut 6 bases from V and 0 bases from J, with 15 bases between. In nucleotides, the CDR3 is TGTGCCAGCAGCCCCCGGGCCTGGGGCTCCTACGAGCAGTACTTC. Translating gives CASSPRAWGSYEQYF.

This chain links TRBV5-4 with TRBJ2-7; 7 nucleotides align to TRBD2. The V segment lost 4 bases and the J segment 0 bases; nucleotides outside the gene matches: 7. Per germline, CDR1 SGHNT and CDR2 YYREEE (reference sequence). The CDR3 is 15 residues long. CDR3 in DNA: TGTGCCAGCAGCACTCCTAGCGGTACCTCCTACGAGCAGTACTTC. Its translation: CASSTPSGTSYEQYF.

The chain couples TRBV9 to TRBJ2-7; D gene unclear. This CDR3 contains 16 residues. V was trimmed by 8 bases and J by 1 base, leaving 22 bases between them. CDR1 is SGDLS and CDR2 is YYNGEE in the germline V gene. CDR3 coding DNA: TGTGCCAGGGGTACACTACTCCATGAAATGTCCTACGAGCAGTACTTC. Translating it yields CARGTLLHEMSYEQYF.